Reported below is one T cell receptor (beta chain). Its antigen remains unknown. This specimen comes from a study of T cells in tuberculosis. The germline CDR1 and CDR2 sequences are MNHEY and SMNVEV (reference sequence). This CDR3 contains 16 residues. J gave up 8 bases and V 5 bases, and 12 bases lay outside the gene matches. Time point noted: new active TB diagnosis, blood taken before or within 7 days of starting treatment. Measured with immunoSEQ multiplex PCR; TCRdb has only the in-frame clones, and not every one. Among about 40,000 clones listed, approximately 95% were seen once. Study results and caveats: Shorter CDR3-alpha in active tuberculosis partly drove smaller distances. Cases with active tuberculosis were adults, while controls were adolescents.

The starting material was PBMCs, obtained at tuberculosis diagnosis. J is TRBJ2-1 and V is TRBV27; 10 bases fit TRBD2. This TCR was recovered from an adult with tuberculosis. The CDR3 nucleotides read TGTGCCAGCAGTCCCCTTAGCGGGGGGCCCTCATATGAGCAGTTCTTC. Its protein product is CASSPLSGGPSYEQFF.